The sequence of this T cell receptor (beta chain) was determined in a study of blood T cells in healthy people across ages. Notes on the study in general: There were more naive CD4+ cells and higher diversity in long-lived donors than in aged donors.

Trimming took 7 bases from V and 9 from J; bases not matched to a gene: 9. The CDR3 extends over 13 amino acids. Looked up from germline, CDR1 is SQVTM and CDR2 is ANQGSEA. Worth noting for this clonotype: No antigen is known for it.

Combining a sample-barcoded 5' primer with a J-beta primer mix, a second PCR ran for roughly 6 to 11 cycles. Each cDNA molecule, via a template-switch adaptor with 12 random nucleotides, was tagged. TCRdb redid the calling of the 5' RACE reads with MiXCR, one entry per CDR3 protein. The sample lists about 1.4 million distinct CDR3 sequences, roughly 64% occurring once. Sequenced input: blood. The rearrangement uses TRBV29-1 and TRBJ1-5; 10 bases fit TRBD1. The receptor's source is a man aged 18 to 30 in good health. The CDR3 loop reads CSAIRTGGGPQHF. DNA for the CDR3: TGCAGCGCCATAAGGACAGGGGGAGGGCCCCAGCATTTT.